This record looks at one TCR beta chain sequence and its context. Other nucleotide sequences from this sample produce the same CDR3. The CDR3 has 13 residues. The V and J ends lost 4 bases and 5 bases, in that order; junction bases with no gene match: 3. Germline loops: CDR1 MGHRA, CDR2 YSYEKL. The sample is drawn from a study of technical replicates of blood from several donors. The repertoire was sequenced with immunoSEQ multiplex PCR; TCRdb's copy has only in-frame clones and lacks some. The table lists about 94,000 clones, approximately 96% of them singletons. The rearrangement uses TRBV4-1 and TRBJ2-7; 9 nucleotides match TRBD1. The sequence was obtained from a human donor in good health. Sequenced input: T cells isolated from PBMCs. The CDR3 sequence is CASSLRTGDEQYF. CDR3 bases: TGCGCCAGCAGCCTTCGGACAGGGGACGAGCAGTACTTC.